The 12 T cell receptor beta chains in this list originate from one sample, sequenced in a study of blood T cell repertoires in COVID-19. Only in-frame clones appear in the TCRdb table, and some are missing; sequencing was by immunoSEQ multiplex PCR. The profile shows tens of thousands of clones, roughly 90% of them singletons. Specimen: peripheral blood. The receptors stem from a middle-aged man with active COVID-19.

The V gene is TRBV6-6, the J gene TRBJ1-5; 9 bases line up with TRBD1. The CDR3 contains 14 residues. Germline V gene data show CDR1 as MNHNY and CDR2 as SVGAGI (reference sequence). The V and J ends lost 5 bases and 4 bases, in that order; junction bases with no gene match: 3. The CDR3 loop is CASSGQGRNQPQHF. CDR3 DNA sequence: TGTGCCAGCAGTGGACAGGGGCGGAATCAGCCCCAGCATTTT.

J is TRBJ2-7 and V is TRBV28; possibly TRBD2 for D (6 bases). Germline CDR1 and CDR2: MDHEN and SYDVKM. There are 16 residues in the CDR3. Trimming took 1 base from V and 5 from J, leaving 18 bases between them. As DNA, the CDR3 is TGTGCCAGCAGTTTATTGGTAGCGCGGGGCTGGGACGAGCAGTACTTC. It encodes CASSLLVARGWDEQYF. Using reference TRBV28 and TRBJ2-7 for the parts outside the CDR3, the full variable domain is DVKVTQSSRYLVKRTGEKVFLECVQDMDHENMFWYRQDPGLGLRLIYFSYDVKMKEKGDIPEGYSVSREKKERFSLILESASTNQTSMYLCASSLLVARGWDEQYFGPGTRLTVT.

The chain joins TRBV3-1 (or the pseudogene TRBV3-2) to TRBJ1-1; TRBD1 matches 8 bases. With 4 bases clipped from V and 2 bases from J, the junction kept 3 bases outside the gene matches. The length of the CDR3 is 14 residues. Germline V gene sequence: CDR1 LGHDT, CDR2 YNNKEL (reference sequence). CDR3 bases: TGTGCCAGCAGCCTTGGACAGGGAAACACTGAAGCTTTCTTT. Its protein product is CASSLGQGNTEAFF.

This clone was detected a few times. This chain connects TRBV6-2 or TRBV6-3 to TRBJ2-3; tentatively, D is TRBD2 (6 bases). Germline V lookup: CDR1 MNHEY, CDR2 SVGEGT. V lost 0 bases, J lost 2 bases, and 12 bases lay in between. The CDR3 has 16 residues. CDR3 region: CASSYSSAGHTDTQYF. The DNA of the CDR3 is TGTGCCAGCAGTTACTCCTCCGCGGGGCACACAGATACGCAGTATTTT.

The gene calls are TRBV4-1 and TRBJ2-6; TRBD1 is a possible D gene (6 bases). Trimming pared 4 bases from V and 2 bases from J, leaving 12 bases between. Germline V CDR1 and CDR2: MGHRA, YSYEKL. The CDR3 has 16 residues. CDR3 loop: CASSPTTGTGANVLTF. CDR3 DNA sequence: TGCGCCAGCAGCCCAACTACAGGGACTGGGGCCAACGTCCTGACTTTC.

The chain couples TRBV19 to TRBJ2-4; D is possibly TRBD1 (6 bases). V was cut by 1 base and J by 0 bases, with 10 bases left in between. Germline V CDR1 and CDR2: LNHDA, SQIVND (reference sequence). CDR3 size: 16 residues. The CDR3 DNA reads as TGTGCCAGTAGTATAGCCGGACAGCTAGCCAAAAACATTCAGTACTTC. Protein: CASSIAGQLAKNIQYF.

The sample holds one count of this clone. The gene calls are TRBV30 and TRBJ2-7, with 8 bases matching TRBD2. This CDR3 is 13 amino acids long. The junction had 5 bases not matched to a gene; V was cut back by 3 bases and J by 4 bases. Looked up from germline, CDR1 is GTSNPN and CDR2 is SVGIG (reference sequence). CDR3 bases: TGTGCCTGGAGGAGCGGGGGTTCGTACGAGCAGTACTTC. Amino acids: CAWRSGGSYEQYF.

This clone was detected only once. This chain links TRBV12-3 or TRBV12-4 with TRBJ1-4; 7 bases fit TRBD1. The V segment lost 5 bases and the J segment 11 bases; nucleotides outside the gene matches: 5. This CDR3 comprises 12 residues. The CDR3 region is CASSVKGQKLFF. DNA of the CDR3: TGTGCCAGCAGTGTAAAGGGACAGAAACTGTTTTTT.

This chain connects TRBV3-1 (or the pseudogene TRBV3-2) to TRBJ1-6, with D possibly TRBD1 on 5 matching bases. V was clipped by 3 bases and J by 14 bases, with 14 bases between them. The length of the CDR3 is 13 residues. CDR1 and CDR2 from the germline V gene are LGHDT and YNNKEL (reference sequence). CDR3 amino acids: CASSQAGLLSLHF. The CDR3 bases are TGTGCCAGCAGCCAGGCGGGACTTTTATCCCTCCACTTT.

The rearrangement links TRBV3-1 (or the pseudogene TRBV3-2) to TRBJ2-3, with 7 bases matching TRBD2. This CDR3 has 15 residues. The J segment lost 6 bases and the V segment lost 1 base, leaving 7 bases of the junction unmatched. CDR1 is LGHDT and CDR2 is YNNKEL in the germline V gene (reference sequence). The CDR3 DNA reads TGTGCCAGCAGCCAAGTAGGGAGGGGCGCGGATACGCAGTATTTT. This codes for CASSQVGRGADTQYF.

The V and J genes are TRBV6-6 and TRBJ2-3; perhaps TRBD2 as D (6 bases). The length of the CDR3 is 15 residues. Germline V gene data show CDR1 as MNHNY and CDR2 as SVGAGI (reference sequence). V was clipped by 5 bases and J by 2 bases, with 14 bases between them. The CDR3 reads CASSPALADTDTQYF. The CDR3 DNA reads TGTGCCAGCAGTCCCGCTTTAGCGGACACAGATACGCAGTATTTT.

The CDR3 here is CASSQSRGIGETQYF. In DNA, the CDR3 is TGTGCCAGCAGCCAATCAAGAGGGATTGGGGAGACCCAGTACTTC. The gene calls are TRBV16 and TRBJ2-5; tentatively, D is TRBD2 (5 bases). Between the trimmed V and J ends, which lost 0 bases and 5 bases, there was a span of 13 bases. The CDR3 length is 15 residues. Germline V gene data show CDR1 as KGHSY and CDR2 as FQNENV.